This T cell receptor (beta chain) originates from a study of radiation and T cells in renal cell carcinoma (dated by TCRdb to 2018 to 2020). About the full investigation: TCR beta sequencing covered around 50 samples in total, comprising some 26 tumors and some 27 peripheral blood samples. The last blood draw occurred 4 weeks after radiation, at the same time as nephrectomy. Across all 55 or so samples, 4,016,671 unique CDR3 nucleotide sequences, encoding 2,658,974 unique CDR3 amino acid sequences, were identified. What the study reported, not specific to this receptor: Changes in the blood repertoire were not tracked past 4 weeks after treatment. The single-armed trial design could not address effects of radiation dose or scheduling on the TCR repertoire. Because pretreatment tumor biopsies were not available, the baseline intratumoral presence of clonotypes could not be determined. Top tumor clonotypes rose in blood from baseline to 2 weeks post-radiation, then contracted by 4 weeks, suggesting transient expansion of tumor-resident clones.

According to the study, the label for this sample's time point signals: blood 4 weeks post-SBRT, at nephrectomy. The treatment or condition label, read with the paper, signifies: 15 Gy SBRT to primary tumor, nephrectomy 4 weeks later. The samples were obtained from a clinical trial, where primary renal cell carcinomas were treated with 15 Gy stereotactic body radiation therapy and then removed by nephrectomy 4 weeks afterward. To follow tumor-enriched clonotypes, serial peripheral blood was collected from radiation-treated patients at baseline and at 2 weeks and 4 weeks after SBRT. Renal cell carcinoma with clear cell pathology was present in all patients. The QIAamp DNA Blood Mini Kit (Qiagen) was used to prepare genomic DNA for TCR sequencing. The analyses included just those samples that passed every quality control check. Its CDR3 holds 13 amino acids, cysteine through phenylalanine. The entry retains the CDR3 DNA only, 39 bases that are in frame from base 1. Per the germline V gene, MRHNA is the CDR1 and SNTAGT is the CDR2. The junction carries 7 bases between V and J, which are trimmed by 2 bases and 4 bases respectively.

The immunoSEQ kit was used, according to the manufacturer's recommendations, to generate TCR beta libraries from genomic DNA. To prepare libraries, a first multiplex PCR with proprietary primers was run, followed by a second PCR that added unique barcodes, and a bead cleanup was done after each round. Each sample batch included a kit-provided positive control reaction and a negative control reaction. The final libraries underwent checking on an Agilent 4200 TapeStation D1000 ScreenTape, volumetric pooling, and quantification by qPCR. Sequencing was performed on an Illumina NextSeq500 using a MidOutput 150-cycle cartridge, with 156 Read1 cycles, 15 Index1 cycles, and the kit custom primers. The pooled library was loaded at 1.0 pM, with a roughly 18% PhiX control spiked in. In the original analysis: Vendor-processed data were analyzed in R, and a clonotype was defined as all T cells sharing the same CDR3 nucleotide sequence. For clone abundance analyses, frequencies were normalized to the 10,000 most abundant clones in each sample. Public T cell clones, averaging fewer than five per sample, were removed before analysis. An abundance difference of at least 32-fold between compartments was the criterion for calling clonotypes tumor-enriched or baseline blood-enriched. A beta-binomial differential abundance model was used to identify clonotypes that were expanded or contracted between blood time points. The Baroni-Urbani and Buser coefficient was used to measure tumor-blood repertoire similarity, and groups were compared with two-tailed Wilcoxon tests in R. The clones in this table, taken by TCRdb from immuneACCESS, are in-frame only. Not every clone is retained; where verified, under half of the shortfall comes from an unresolved V gene, and the cause of the rest is unknown. V, J and clone size were drawn from that table, and D and trimming were deduced from the DNA. In this sample the table shows 60,000 to 95,000 clones, over 80% of which occur a single time. Jointly, the top ten make up about 2.5% of the sample.

About this clone: The target of this receptor is not known. Within one base of it there is no much larger clone, and no base qualities were kept.

The input for sequencing was blood, taken from a patient whose treatment included radiotherapy and nephrectomy. This TCR was recovered from a woman aged 60-75 years with renal cell carcinoma. The chain links TRBV6-4 with TRBJ2-3, with the identity of the D gene unclear. At the DNA level, the sequence is TGTGCCAGCAGTGACCATAGGTCAGATACGCAGTATTTT. This translates into CASSDHRSDTQYF.